The source of this T cell receptor beta chain is a study of shared clonotypes between healthy human individuals. Regarding the study as a whole: What naive subsets generally showed was a larger estimated richness than memory subsets showed.

Method: immunoSEQ multiplex PCR; TCRdb's copy keeps in-frame clones and lacks some. The table includes about 2 million clones, around 96% detected once. The CDR3 consists of 16 residues. The V gene end was trimmed by 0 bases and the J gene end by 1 base; junction bases not matched to a gene: 1. CDR1 is SEHNR and CDR2 is FQNEAQ in the germline V gene (reference sequence). Details on this clone: Its antigen remains unknown. The sample contains more than one DNA sequence encoding this CDR3.

The naive CD8 subset, CD45RO-negative cells positively selected for CCR7, excluded terminally differentiated effector memory CD45RA+ cells. Every one of the donors was a Caucasian adult that lived in Nashville, Tennessee. This clonotype was obtained from a man aged 18 to 29 in good health. The gene calls are TRBV7-9 and TRBJ2-3; 10 bases are shared with TRBD2. Sample: naive CD8+ T cells sorted from blood. The CDR3 region is CASSLALAGGTDTQYF. The DNA for the CDR3 is TGTGCCAGCAGCTTAGCGCTAGCGGGGGGCACAGATACGCAGTATTTT.